The clone carrying this T cell receptor (beta chain) came up a few times. Its antigen is currently unknown. The sample is drawn from a study of early T cells in non-severe SARS-CoV-2 infection. Study information: RNA in bulk from unsorted whole blood was sequenced, and chains were unpaired.

The CDR3 has 14 amino acids. Germline V gene sequence: CDR1 MGHRA, CDR2 YSYEKL. Deletions cut 1 base from V and 6 bases from J, with 10 bases between. Unique molecular identifiers were attached to individual cDNA molecules. Using its own MiXCR run on the 5' RACE reads, TCRdb lists one record per CDR3 protein. The data contain about 76,000 distinct CDR3 sequences, 11% of them singletons. Study findings and constraints: Database matching using VDJdb favored anti-spike CD8 responses, with private and CD4 specificities left missing.

The clonotype was recovered from an adult who was a healthcare worker with PCR-confirmed SARS-CoV-2 infection or an uninfected control (not recorded which). The chain recombines TRBV4-1 with TRBJ1-5; D is unresolved. Sequenced: whole blood. CDR3 residues: CASSQVSGVQPQHF. For the CDR3, the DNA is TGCGCCAGCAGCCAAGTTTCAGGAGTTCAGCCCCAGCATTTT.